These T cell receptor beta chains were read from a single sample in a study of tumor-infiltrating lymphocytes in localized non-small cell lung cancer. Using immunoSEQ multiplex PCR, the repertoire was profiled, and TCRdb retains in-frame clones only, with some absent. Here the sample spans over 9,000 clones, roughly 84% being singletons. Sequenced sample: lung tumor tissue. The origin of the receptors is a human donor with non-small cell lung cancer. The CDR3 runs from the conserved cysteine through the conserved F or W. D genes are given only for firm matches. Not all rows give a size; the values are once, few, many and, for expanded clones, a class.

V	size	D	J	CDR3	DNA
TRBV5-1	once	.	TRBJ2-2	CASSLSGLPTGELFF	TGCGCCAGCAGCTTGTCGGGACTCCCAACCGGGGAGCTGTTTTTT
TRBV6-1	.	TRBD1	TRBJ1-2	CASSESQGAKGYTF	TGTGCCAGCAGTGAGTCACAGGGGGCGAAGGGCTACACCTTC
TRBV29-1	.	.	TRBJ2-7	CSVAATPYEQYF	TGCAGCGTTGCCGCGACCCCCTACGAGCAGTACTTC
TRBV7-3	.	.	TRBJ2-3	CASSLTAASTDTQYF	TGTGCCAGCAGCTTAACGGCCGCGAGCACAGATACGCAGTATTTT
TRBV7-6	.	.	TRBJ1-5	CASSLYQGSNQPQHF	TGTGCCAGCAGCTTATACCAGGGTAGCAATCAGCCCCAGCATTTT
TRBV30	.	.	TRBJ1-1	CAWRTGRDTEAFF	TGTGCCTGGAGGACAGGAAGGGACACTGAAGCTTTCTTT
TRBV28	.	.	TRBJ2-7	CASSGGTYEQYF	TGTGCCAGCAGTGGGGGAACCTACGAGCAGTACTTC
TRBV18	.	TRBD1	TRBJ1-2	CASSPLGQGNYGYTF	TGTGCCAGCTCACCCCTGGGACAGGGGAACTATGGCTACACCTTC
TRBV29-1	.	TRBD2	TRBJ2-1	CSAGLAGVGEQFF	TGCAGCGCTGGACTAGCGGGCGTAGGGGAGCAGTTCTTC
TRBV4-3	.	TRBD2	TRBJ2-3	CASSRVSGGGPTDTQYF	TGCGCCAGCAGCCGAGTCTCAGGCGGGGGTCCCACAGATACGCAGTATTTT
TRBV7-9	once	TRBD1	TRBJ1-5	CASSPTGTGAWGNQPQHF	TGTGCCAGCAGCCCGACCGGGACAGGGGCCTGGGGCAATCAGCCCCAGCATTTT
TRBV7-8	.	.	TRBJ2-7	CASSLSGSFSYEQYF	TGTGCCAGCAGCTTGTCAGGGTCGTTCTCCTACGAGCAGTACTTC
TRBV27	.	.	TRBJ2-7	CASSLSEVFEQYF	TGTGCCAGCAGTTTATCGGAGGTTTTCGAGCAGTACTTC
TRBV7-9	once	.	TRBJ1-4	CASSSGRELNEKLFF	TGTGCCAGCAGCTCGGGTCGGGAGCTGAATGAAAAACTGTTTTTT
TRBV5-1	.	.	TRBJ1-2	CASSLARYQPNYGYTF	TGCGCCAGCAGCTTGGCCAGGTACCAACCTAACTATGGCTACACCTTC
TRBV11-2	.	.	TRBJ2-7	CASSPTDHYEQYF	TGTGCCAGCAGCCCCACGGACCACTACGAGCAGTACTTC
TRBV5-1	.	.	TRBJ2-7	CASSLAGGDIYEQYF	TGCGCCAGCAGCTTGGCAGGCGGGGACATCTACGAGCAGTACTTC
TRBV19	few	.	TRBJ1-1	CASSPRPRGMNTEAFF	TGTGCCAGTAGTCCCCGCCCCCGCGGAATGAACACTGAAGCTTTCTTT
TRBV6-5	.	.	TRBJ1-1	CASSYFSGGTTEAFF	TGTGCCAGCAGTTACTTCTCGGGAGGGACCACTGAAGCTTTCTTT
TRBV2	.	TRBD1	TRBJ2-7	CASSFDRGGYEQYF	TGTGCCAGCAGTTTTGACAGGGGTGGGTACGAGCAGTACTTC
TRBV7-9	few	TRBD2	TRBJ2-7	CASSLGLAYEQYF	TGTGCCAGCAGCCTTGGACTAGCCTACGAGCAGTACTTC
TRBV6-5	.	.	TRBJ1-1	CASSRRGTEAFF	TGTGCCAGCAGCAGGAGGGGGACTGAAGCTTTCTTT
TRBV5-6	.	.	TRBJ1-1	CASSLANTEAFF	TGTGCCAGCAGCTTGGCGAACACTGAAGCTTTCTTT
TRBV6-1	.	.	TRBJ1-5	CASSEGRRQPQHF	TGTGCCAGCAGTGAAGGGAGGAGGCAGCCCCAGCATTTT
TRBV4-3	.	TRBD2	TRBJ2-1	CASSQATRGGFYNEQFF	TGCGCCAGCAGCCAAGCCACCCGGGGGGGCTTCTACAATGAGCAGTTCTTC
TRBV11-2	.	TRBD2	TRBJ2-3	CASSLGLAGGTDTQYF	TGTGCCAGCAGCTTAGGTCTAGCGGGAGGCACAGATACGCAGTATTTT
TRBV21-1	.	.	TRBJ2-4	CASSSIQGSGAKNIQYF	TGTGCCAGCAGCTCAATACAGGGTAGTGGGGCCAAAAACATTCAGTACTTC
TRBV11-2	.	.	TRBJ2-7	CASSSHIYEQYF	TGTGCCAGCAGCTCCCACATCTACGAGCAGTACTTC
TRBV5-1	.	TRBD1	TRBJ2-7	CASSLGGQFGGQYF	TGCGCCAGCAGCTTAGGGGGACAGTTCGGCGGGCAGTACTTC
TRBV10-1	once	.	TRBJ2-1	CASSQGLRADEQFF	TGCGCCAGCAGCCAAGGACTCAGGGCCGATGAGCAGTTCTTC
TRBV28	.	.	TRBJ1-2	CASRGTPGYTF	TGTGCCAGCAGGGGGACCCCTGGCTACACCTTC
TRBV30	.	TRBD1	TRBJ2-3	CAWSPGQGRTDTQYF	TGTGCCTGGAGTCCGGGACAGGGAAGAACAGATACGCAGTATTTT
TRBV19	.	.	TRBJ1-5	CAGGNQPQHF	TGTGCAGGTGGGAACCAGCCCCAGCATTTT
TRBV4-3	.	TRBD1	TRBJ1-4	CASSRRTGGSNEKLFF	TGCGCCAGCAGCCGCCGGACAGGGGGCTCTAATGAAAAACTGTTTTTT
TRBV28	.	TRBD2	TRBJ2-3	CASRILAGGASTDTQYF	TGTGCCAGCAGAATACTAGCGGGGGGTGCTAGCACAGATACGCAGTATTTT
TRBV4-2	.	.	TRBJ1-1	CASSQDRAEAFF	TGTGCCAGCAGCCAAGATCGGGCGGAAGCTTTCTTT
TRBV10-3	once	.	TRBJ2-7	CAIRSSYEQYF	TGTGCCATCAGGAGCTCCTACGAGCAGTACTTC
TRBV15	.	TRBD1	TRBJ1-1	CATSKQGPTSEAFF	TGTGCCACCAGCAAACAGGGGCCTACATCTGAAGCTTTCTTT
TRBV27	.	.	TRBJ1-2	CASSLAGEVNGYTF	TGTGCCAGCAGTTTAGCCGGGGAGGTTAATGGCTACACCTTC
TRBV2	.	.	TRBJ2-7	CASSDAGGPYEQYF	TGTGCCAGCAGTGACGCCGGGGGCCCCTACGAGCAGTACTTC
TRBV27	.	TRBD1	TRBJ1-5	CATRTGDQPQHF	TGTGCCACCCGGACAGGGGATCAGCCCCAGCATTTT
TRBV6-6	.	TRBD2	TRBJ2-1	CASTLWAGGRNEQFF	TGTGCCAGCACTCTTTGGGCGGGAGGGCGTAATGAGCAGTTCTTC